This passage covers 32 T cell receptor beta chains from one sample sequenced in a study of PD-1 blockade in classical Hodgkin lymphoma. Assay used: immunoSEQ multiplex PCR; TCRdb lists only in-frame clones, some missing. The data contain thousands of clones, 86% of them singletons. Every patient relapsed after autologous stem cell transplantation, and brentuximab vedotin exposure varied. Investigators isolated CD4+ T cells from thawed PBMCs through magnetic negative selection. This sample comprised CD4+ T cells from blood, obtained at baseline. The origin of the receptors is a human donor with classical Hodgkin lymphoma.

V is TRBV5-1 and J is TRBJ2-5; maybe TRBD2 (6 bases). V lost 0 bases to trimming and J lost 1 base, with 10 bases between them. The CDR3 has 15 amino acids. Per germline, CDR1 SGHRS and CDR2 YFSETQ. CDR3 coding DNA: TGCGCCAGCAGCTTGGGGGTCGGGGGCCAAGAGACCCAGTACTTC. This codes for CASSLGVGGQETQYF.

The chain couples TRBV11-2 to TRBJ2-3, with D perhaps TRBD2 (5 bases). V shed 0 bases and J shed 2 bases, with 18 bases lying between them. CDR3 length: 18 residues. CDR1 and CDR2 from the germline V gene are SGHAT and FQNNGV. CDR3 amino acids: CASSLDSIATPYTDTQYF. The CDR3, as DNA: TGTGCCAGCAGCTTAGATTCCATAGCGACCCCTTACACAGATACGCAGTATTTT.

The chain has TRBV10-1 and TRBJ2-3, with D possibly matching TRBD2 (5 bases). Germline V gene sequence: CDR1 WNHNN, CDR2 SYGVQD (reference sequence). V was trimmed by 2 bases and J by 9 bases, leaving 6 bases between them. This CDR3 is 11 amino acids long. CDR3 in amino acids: CASSEGGTQYF. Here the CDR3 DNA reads TGCGCCAGCAGTGAGGGAGGCACGCAGTATTTT.

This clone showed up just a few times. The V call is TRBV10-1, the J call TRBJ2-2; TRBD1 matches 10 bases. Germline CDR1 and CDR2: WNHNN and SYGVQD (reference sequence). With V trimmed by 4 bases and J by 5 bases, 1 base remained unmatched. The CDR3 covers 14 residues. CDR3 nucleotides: TGCGCCAGCAGTGGACAGGGGGCAACCGGGGAGCTGTTTTTT. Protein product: CASSGQGATGELFF.

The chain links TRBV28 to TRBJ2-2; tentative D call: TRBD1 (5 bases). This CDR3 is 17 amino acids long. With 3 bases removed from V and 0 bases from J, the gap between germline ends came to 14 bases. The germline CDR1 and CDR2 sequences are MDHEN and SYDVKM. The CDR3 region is CASSFLTWTTNTGELFF. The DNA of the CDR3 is TGTGCCAGCAGTTTTCTTACATGGACAACGAACACCGGGGAGCTGTTTTTT.

CDR3 residues: CASSQGGVTPYEQYF. In DNA form, the CDR3 reads TGCGCCAGCAGCCAGGGGGGTGTTACCCCCTACGAGCAGTACTTC. V gene TRBV5-1 combines with J gene TRBJ2-7; possible D gene TRBD1, 7 bases. Germline lookup yields CDR1 SGHRS and CDR2 YFSETQ. Trimming shortened V by 4 bases and J by 2 bases, and 16 bases separated the two germline ends. The CDR3 consists of 15 residues.

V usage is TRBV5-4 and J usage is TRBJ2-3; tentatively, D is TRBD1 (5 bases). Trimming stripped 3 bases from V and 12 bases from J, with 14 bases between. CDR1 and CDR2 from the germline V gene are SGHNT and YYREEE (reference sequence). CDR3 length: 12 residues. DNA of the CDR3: TGTGCCAGCAGCTGGCGACAGACTCATCAGTATTTT. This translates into CASSWRQTHQYF.

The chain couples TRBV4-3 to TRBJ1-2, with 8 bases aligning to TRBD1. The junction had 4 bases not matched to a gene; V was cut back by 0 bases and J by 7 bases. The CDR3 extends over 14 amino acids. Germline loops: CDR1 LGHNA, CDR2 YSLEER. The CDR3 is CASSQDPGGSGYTF. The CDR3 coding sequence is TGCGCCAGCAGCCAAGATCCAGGGGGCAGTGGCTACACCTTC.

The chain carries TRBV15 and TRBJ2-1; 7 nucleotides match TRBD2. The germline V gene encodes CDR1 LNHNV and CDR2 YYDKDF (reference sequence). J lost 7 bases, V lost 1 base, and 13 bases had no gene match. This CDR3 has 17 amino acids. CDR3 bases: TGTGCCACCAGCAGAGCCCCTCGGACGGGAGGTATAAATGAGCAGTTCTTC. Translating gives CATSRAPRTGGINEQFF.

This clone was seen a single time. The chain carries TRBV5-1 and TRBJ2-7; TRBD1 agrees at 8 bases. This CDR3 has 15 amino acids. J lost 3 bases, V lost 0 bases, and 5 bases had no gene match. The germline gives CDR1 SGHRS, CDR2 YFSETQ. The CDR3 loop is CASSLVGTGDYEQYF. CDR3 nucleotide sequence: TGCGCCAGCAGCTTGGTCGGGACAGGTGACTACGAGCAGTACTTC.

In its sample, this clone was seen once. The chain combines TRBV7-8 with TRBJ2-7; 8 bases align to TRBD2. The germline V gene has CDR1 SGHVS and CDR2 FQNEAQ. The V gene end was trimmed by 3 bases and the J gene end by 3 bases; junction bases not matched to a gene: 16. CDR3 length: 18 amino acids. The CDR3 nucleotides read TGTGCCAGCAGCTTTCCGTCGGGTCGGGGGGGGAGGCTCTACGAGCAGTACTTC. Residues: CASSFPSGRGGRLYEQYF.

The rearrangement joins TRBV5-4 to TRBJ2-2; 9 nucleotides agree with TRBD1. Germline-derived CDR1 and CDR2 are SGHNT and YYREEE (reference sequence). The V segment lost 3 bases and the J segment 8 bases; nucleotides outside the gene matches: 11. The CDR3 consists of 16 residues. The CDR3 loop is CASSYPGQGGSGELFF. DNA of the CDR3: TGTGCCAGCAGCTACCCGGGACAGGGAGGTTCTGGGGAGCTGTTTTTT.

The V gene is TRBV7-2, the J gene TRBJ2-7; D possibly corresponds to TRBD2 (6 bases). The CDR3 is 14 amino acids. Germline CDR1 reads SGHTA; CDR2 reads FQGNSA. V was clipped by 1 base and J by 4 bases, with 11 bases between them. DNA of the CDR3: TGTGCCAGCAGCTTAGACGGGGGATTATACGAGCAGTACTTC. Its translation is CASSLDGGLYEQYF.

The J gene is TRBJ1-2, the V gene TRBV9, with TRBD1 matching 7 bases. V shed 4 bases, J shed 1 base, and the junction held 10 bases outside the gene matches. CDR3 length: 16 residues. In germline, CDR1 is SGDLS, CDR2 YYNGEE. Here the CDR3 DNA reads TGTGCCAGCAGCTTAAGACAGGGTGAAGGTAACTATGGCTACACCTTC. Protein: CASSLRQGEGNYGYTF.

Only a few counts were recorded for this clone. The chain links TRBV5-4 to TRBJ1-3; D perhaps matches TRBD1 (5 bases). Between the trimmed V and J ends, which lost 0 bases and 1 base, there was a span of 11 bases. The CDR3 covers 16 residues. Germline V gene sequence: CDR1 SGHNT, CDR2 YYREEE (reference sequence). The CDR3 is CASSLARRGSGNTIYF. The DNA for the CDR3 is TGTGCCAGCAGCTTGGCCAGGAGGGGATCTGGAAACACCATATATTTT.

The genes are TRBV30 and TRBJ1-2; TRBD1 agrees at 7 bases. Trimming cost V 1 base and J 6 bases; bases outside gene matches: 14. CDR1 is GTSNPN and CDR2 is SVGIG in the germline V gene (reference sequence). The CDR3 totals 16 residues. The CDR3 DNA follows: TGTGCCTGGAGTGAATACACGACAGGGCCAGGGGATGGCTACACCTTC. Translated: CAWSEYTTGPGDGYTF.

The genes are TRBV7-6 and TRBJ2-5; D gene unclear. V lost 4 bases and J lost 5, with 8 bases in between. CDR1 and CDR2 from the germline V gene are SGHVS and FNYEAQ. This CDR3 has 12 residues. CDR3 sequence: CASSSRAETQYF. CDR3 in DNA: TGTGCCAGCAGCTCCCGGGCGGAGACCCAGTACTTC.

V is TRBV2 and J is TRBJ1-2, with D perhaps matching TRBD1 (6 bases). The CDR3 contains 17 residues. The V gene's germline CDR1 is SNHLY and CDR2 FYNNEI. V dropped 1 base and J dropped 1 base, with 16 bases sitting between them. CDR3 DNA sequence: TGTGCCAGCAGTGAAGTGGCGGGGGGGCCCTTTAACTATGGCTACACCTTC. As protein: CASSEVAGGPFNYGYTF. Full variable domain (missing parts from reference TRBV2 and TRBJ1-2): EPEVTQTPSHQVTQMGQEVILRCVPISNHLYFYWYRQILGQKVEFLVSFYNNEISEKSEIFDDQFSVERPDGSNFTLKIRSTKLEDSAMYFCASSEVAGGPFNYGYTFGSGTRLTVV.

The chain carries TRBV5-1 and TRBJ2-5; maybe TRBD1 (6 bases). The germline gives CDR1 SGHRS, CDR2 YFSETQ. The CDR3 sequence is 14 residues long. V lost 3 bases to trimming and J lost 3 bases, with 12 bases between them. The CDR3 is CASSSTGTKETQYF. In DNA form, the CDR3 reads TGCGCCAGCAGCTCGACAGGTACTAAAGAGACCCAGTACTTC.

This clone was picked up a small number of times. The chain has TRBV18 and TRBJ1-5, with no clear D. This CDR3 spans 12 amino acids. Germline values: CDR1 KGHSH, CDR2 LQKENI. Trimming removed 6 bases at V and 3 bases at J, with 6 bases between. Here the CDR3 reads CASSRLNQPQHF. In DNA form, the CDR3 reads TGTGCCAGCTCGCGCCTCAATCAGCCCCAGCATTTT.

The CDR3 loop reads CASSVDSSTDTQYF. The CDR3 DNA is TGTGCCAGCAGCGTAGATTCCAGCACAGATACGCAGTATTTT. This chain connects TRBV9 to TRBJ2-3, with unresolved D. Looked up from germline, CDR1 is SGDLS and CDR2 is YYNGEE. CDR3 length: 14 residues. V was clipped by 0 bases and J by 0 bases, with 5 bases between them.

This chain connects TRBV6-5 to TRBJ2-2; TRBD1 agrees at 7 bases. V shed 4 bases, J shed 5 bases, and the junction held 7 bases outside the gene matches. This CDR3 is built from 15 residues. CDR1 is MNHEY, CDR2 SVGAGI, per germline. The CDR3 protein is CASSFRPQGTGELFF. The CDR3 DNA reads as TGTGCCAGCAGTTTCCGGCCACAGGGGACCGGGGAGCTGTTTTTT.

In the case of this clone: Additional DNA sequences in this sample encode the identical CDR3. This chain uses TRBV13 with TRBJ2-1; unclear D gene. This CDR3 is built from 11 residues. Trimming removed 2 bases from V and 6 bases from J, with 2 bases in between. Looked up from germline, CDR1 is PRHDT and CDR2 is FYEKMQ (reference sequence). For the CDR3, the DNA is TGTGCCAGCAGCTTACGCAATGAGCAGTTCTTC. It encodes CASSLRNEQFF.

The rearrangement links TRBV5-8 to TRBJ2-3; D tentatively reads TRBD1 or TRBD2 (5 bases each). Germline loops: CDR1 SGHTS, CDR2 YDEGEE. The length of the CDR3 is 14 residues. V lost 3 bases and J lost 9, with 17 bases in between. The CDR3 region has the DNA TGTGCCAGCAGCTCCCGGGACGTGAGAACGACGCAGTATTTT. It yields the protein CASSSRDVRTTQYF.

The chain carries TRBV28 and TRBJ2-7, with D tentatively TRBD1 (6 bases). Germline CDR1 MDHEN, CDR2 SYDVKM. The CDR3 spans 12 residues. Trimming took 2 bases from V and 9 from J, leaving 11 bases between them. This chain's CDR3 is CASSLQDRGQYF. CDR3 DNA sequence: TGTGCCAGCAGTTTACAGGACAGAGGGCAGTACTTC. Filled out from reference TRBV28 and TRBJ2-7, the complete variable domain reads DVKVTQSSRYLVKRTGEKVFLECVQDMDHENMFWYRQDPGLGLRLIYFSYDVKMKEKGDIPEGYSVSREKKERFSLILESASTNQTSMYLCASSLQDRGQYFGPGTRLTVT.

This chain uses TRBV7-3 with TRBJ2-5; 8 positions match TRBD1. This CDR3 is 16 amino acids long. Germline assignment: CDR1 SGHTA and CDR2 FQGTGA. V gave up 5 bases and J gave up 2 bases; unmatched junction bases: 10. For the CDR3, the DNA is TGTGCCAGCAGCCCCCGTAAAACAGGGGGTCAAGAGACCCAGTACTTC. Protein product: CASSPRKTGGQETQYF.

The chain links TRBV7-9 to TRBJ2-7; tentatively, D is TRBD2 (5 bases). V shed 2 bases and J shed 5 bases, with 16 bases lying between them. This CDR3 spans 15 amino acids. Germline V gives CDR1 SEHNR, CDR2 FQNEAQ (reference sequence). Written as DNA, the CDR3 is TGTGCCAGCAGCTTAATATGGGCTAAGGAGGACGAGCAGTACTTC. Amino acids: CASSLIWAKEDEQYF.

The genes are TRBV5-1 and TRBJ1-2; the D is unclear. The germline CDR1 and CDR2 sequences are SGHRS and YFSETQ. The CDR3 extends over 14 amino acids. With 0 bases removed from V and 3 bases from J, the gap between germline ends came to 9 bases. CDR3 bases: TGCGCCAGCAGCTTGGCAGCGGCGGACTATGGCTACACCTTC. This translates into CASSLAAADYGYTF.

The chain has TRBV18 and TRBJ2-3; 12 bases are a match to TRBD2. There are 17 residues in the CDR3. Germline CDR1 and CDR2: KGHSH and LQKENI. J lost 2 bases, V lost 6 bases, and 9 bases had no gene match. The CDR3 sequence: CASSLSGTSGYTDTQYF. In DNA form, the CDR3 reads TGTGCCAGCTCCCTTTCCGGGACTAGCGGGTACACAGATACGCAGTATTTT.

CDR3 in amino acids: CASSRWDREWDEQYF. The CDR3 DNA sequence: TGTGCCAGCAGCCGCTGGGACAGGGAGTGGGACGAGCAGTACTTC. The rearrangement uses TRBV14 and TRBJ2-5; 9 nucleotides agree with TRBD1. The end of the DNA is better explained by TRBJ2-7, so the J call may be wrong. Germline assignment: CDR1 SGHDN and CDR2 FVKESK. The CDR3 runs 15 residues.

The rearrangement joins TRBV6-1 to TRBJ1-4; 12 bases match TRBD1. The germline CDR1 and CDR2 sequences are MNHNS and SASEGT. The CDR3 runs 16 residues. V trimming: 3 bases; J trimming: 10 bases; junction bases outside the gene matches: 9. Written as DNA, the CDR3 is TGTGCCAGCAGTGAGATTACCGGGACAGGGGGCGGAAAACTGTTTTTT. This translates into CASSEITGTGGGKLFF.

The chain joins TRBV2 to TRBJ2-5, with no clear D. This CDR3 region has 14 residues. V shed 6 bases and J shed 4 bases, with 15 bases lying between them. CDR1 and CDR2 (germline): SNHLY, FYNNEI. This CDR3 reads CASRFLGEGETQYF. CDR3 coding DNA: TGTGCCAGCAGATTCCTTGGGGAAGGAGAGACCCAGTACTTC.